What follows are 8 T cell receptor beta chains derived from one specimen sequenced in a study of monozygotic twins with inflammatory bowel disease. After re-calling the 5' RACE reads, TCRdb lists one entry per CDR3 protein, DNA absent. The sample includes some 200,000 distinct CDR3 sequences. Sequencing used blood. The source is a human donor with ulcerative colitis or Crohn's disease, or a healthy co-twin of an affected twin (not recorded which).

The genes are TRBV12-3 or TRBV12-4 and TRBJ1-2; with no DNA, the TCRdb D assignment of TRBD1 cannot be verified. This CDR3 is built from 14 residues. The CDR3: CASSLDGRGGGYTF.

CDR3 amino acids: CASSHRQGNGYTF. The chain has TRBV27 and TRBJ1-2; TCRdb designates TRBD1, a call that cannot be tested without DNA. Germline CDR1 MNHEY, CDR2 SMNVEV (reference sequence). The CDR3 sequence is 13 residues long.

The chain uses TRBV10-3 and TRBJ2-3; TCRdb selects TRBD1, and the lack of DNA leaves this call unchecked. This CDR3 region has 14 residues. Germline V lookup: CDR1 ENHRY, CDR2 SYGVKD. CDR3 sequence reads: CAWGAGQGTDTQYF.

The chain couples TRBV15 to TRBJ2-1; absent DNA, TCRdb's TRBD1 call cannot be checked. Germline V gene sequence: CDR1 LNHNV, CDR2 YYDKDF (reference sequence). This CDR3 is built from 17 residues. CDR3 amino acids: CATSRDQTGTGRDEQFF.

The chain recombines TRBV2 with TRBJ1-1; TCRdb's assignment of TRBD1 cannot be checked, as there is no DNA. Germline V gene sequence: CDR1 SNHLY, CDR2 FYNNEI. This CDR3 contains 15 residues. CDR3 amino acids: CASSGAGALNTEAFF.

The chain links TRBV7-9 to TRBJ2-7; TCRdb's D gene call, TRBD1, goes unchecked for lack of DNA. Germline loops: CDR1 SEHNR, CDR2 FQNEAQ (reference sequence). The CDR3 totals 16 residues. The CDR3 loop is CASSLAGPTGVDEQYF.

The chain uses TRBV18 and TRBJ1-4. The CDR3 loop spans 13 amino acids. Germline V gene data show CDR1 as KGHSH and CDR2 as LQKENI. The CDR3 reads CASSPLGDEKLFF.

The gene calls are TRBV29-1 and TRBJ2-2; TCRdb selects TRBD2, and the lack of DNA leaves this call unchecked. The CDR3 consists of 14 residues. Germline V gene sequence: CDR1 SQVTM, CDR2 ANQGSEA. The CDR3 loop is CSTRGLAGAGELFF.